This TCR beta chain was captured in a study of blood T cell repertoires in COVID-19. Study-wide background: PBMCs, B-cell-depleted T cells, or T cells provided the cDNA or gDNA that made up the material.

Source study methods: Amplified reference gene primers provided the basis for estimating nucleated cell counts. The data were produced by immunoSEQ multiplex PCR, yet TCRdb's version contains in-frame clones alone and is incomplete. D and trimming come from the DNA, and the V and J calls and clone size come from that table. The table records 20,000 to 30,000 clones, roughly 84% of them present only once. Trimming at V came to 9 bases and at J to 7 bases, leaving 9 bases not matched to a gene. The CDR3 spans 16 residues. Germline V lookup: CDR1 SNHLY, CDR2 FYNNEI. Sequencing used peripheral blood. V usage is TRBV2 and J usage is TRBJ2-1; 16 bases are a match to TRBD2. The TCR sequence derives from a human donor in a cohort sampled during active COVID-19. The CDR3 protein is CARDPGLAGGSNEQFF. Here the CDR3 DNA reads TGTGCCAGAGATCCGGGACTAGCGGGAGGGTCGAATGAGCAGTTCTTC.